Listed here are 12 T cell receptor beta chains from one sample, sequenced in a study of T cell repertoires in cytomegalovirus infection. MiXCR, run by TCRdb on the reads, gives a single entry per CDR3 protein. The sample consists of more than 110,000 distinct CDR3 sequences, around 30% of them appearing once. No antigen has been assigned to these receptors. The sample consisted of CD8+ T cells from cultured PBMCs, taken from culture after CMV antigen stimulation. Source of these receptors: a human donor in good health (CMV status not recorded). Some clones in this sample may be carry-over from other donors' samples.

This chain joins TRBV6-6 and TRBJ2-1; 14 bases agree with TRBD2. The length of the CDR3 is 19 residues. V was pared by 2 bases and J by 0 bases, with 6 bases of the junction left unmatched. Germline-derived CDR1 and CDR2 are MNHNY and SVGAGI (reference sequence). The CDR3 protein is CASSYGGLAGERSYNEQFF. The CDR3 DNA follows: TGTGCCAGCAGTTACGGGGGACTAGCGGGGGAGCGCTCCTACAATGAGCAGTTCTTC.

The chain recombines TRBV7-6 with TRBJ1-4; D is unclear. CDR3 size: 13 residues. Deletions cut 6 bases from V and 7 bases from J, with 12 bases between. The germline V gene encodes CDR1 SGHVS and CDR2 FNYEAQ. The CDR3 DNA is TGTGCCAGCAGAGGGAACCTAGGTGAAAAACTGTTTTTT. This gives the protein CASRGNLGEKLFF.

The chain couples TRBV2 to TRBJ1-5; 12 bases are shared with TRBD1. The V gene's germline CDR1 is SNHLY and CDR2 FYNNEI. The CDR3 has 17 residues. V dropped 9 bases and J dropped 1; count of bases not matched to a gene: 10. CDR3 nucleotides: TGTGCCAGTCTTCCGGGACAGGGGGCGCGGAGCAATCAGCCCCAGCATTTT. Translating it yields CASLPGQGARSNQPQHF.

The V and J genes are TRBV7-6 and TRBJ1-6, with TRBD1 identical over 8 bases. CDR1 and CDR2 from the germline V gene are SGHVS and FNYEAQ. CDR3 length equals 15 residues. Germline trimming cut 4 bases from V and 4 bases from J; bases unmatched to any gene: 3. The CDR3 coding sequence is TGTGCCAGCAGCTCGAACAGGGGGTATAATTCACCCCTCCACTTT. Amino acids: CASSSNRGYNSPLHF.

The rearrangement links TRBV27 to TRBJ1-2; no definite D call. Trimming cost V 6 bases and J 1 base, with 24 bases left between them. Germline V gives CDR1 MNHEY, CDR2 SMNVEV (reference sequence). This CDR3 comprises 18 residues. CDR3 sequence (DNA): TGTGCCAGCAGCCTGAGAGGGAGGCGGGAAGGGTTTAACTATGGCTACACCTTC. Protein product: CASSLRGRREGFNYGYTF.

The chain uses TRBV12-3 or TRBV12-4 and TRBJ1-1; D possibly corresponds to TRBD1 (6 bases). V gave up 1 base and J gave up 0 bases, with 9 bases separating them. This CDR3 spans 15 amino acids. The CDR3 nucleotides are TGTGCCAGCAGTTTAGGTTGGACAGTGAACACTGAAGCTTTCTTT. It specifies CASSLGWTVNTEAFF.

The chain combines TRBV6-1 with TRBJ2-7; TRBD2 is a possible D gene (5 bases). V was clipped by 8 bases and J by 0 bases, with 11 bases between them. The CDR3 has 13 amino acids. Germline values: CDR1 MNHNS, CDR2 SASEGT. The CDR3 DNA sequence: TGTGCCAGCGGCACGGGGTCCTCCTACGAGCAGTACTTC. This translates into CASGTGSSYEQYF.

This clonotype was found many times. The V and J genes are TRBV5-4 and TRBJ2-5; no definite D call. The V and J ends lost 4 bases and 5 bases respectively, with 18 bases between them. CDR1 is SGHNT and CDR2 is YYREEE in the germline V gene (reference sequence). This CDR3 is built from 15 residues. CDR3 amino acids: CASSGPQRVGETQYF. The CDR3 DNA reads TGTGCCAGCAGCGGGCCACAACGGGTCGGCGAGACCCAGTACTTC.

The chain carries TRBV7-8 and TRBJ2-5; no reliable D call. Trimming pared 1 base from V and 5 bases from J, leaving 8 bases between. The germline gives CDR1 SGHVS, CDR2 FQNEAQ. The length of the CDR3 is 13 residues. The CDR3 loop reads CASSLESGETQYF. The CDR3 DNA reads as TGTGCCAGCAGCTTAGAGTCCGGGGAGACCCAGTACTTC. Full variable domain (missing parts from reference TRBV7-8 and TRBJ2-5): GAGVSQSPRYKVAKRGQDVALRCDPISGHVSLFWYQQALGQGPEFLTYFQNEAQLDKSGLPSDRFFAERPEGSVSTLKIQRTQQEDSAVYLCASSLESGETQYFGPGTRLLVL.

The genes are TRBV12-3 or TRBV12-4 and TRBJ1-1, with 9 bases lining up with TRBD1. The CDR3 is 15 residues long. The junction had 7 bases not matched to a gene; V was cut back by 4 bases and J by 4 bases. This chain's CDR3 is CASSSRDRASTEAFF. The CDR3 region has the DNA TGTGCCAGCAGTTCCCGGGACAGGGCGAGCACTGAAGCTTTCTTT.

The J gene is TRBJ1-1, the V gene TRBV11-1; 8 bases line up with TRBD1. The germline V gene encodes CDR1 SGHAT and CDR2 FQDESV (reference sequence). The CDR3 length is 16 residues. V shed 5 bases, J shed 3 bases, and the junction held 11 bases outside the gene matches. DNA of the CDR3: TGTGCCAGCAGCCCCTACCCAGGGGGCTCGGACACTGAAGCTTTCTTT. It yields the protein CASSPYPGGSDTEAFF.

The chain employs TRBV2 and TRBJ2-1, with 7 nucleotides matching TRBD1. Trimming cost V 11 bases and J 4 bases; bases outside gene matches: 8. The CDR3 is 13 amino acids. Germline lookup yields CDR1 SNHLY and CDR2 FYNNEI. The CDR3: CALRDSSYNEQFF. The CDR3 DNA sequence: TGTGCCCTCCGGGACAGTAGTTACAATGAGCAGTTCTTC.